These T cell receptor beta chains were read from a single sample in a study of shared clonotypes between healthy human individuals. Repertoires were generated with immunoSEQ multiplex PCR, while TCRdb's copy carries only in-frame clones and drops some. This sample has over 2,000,000 clones, with just under 95% found just once. Sequenced input: naive CD8+ T cells from PBMCs. These receptors all stem from a man between 18 and 29 years old in good health. Some clones in this sample may be carry-over from other donors' samples. Each CDR3 is given with its conserved first and last residue. The D gene is left open where the match is weak.

D gene	V gene	J gene	CDR3 DNA	CDR3 protein
NA	TRBV2	TRBJ2-1	TGTGCCAGCAGTGAAAGGTTGGCCAGCATTGGGTATGAGCAGTTCTTC	CASSERLASIGYEQFF
NA	TRBV19	TRBJ2-1	TGTGCCAGTAGTATCTGGTACAATGAGCAGTTCTTC	CASSIWYNEQFF
NA	TRBV9	TRBJ2-1	TGTGCCAGCAGCGTAGAGTACCGCAATGAGCAGTTCTTC	CASSVEYRNEQFF
NA	TRBV10-3	TRBJ2-1	TGTGCCATCAGTGAGTCGACTAGGGGGCAGTTCTTC	CAISESTRGQFF
NA	TRBV28	TRBJ1-1	TGTGCCAGCAGTCCGATCTTCAGGGGAGCTGAAGCTTTCTTT	CASSPIFRGAEAFF
NA	TRBV6-5	TRBJ2-2	TGTGCCAGCAGTTACCCCCGAGAGCCGAACACCGGGGAGCTGTTTTTT	CASSYPREPNTGELFF
NA	TRBV5-8	TRBJ2-7	TGTGCCAGCAGCTTGGGACAGATCGAGCAGTACTTC	CASSLGQIEQYF
TRBD1	TRBV27	TRBJ2-7	TGTGCCAGCAGTCTGACAGGGAGCTCCTACGAGCAGTACTTC	CASSLTGSSYEQYF
NA	TRBV9	TRBJ2-1	TGTGCCAGCAGCGCAAGCGGGTCGGCTTACAATGAGCAGTTCTTC	CASSASGSAYNEQFF
NA	TRBV4-2	TRBJ2-7	TGTGCCAGCAGCCAAGACAGCCTAGCGTTCTCCTACGAGCAGTACTTC	CASSQDSLAFSYEQYF
NA	TRBV6-6	TRBJ1-2	TGTGCCAGCAGAAGCTATGGCTACACCTTC	CASRSYGYTF
NA	TRBV6-1	TRBJ1-1	TGTGCCAGCAGTGAAAGGCTGGTTAGGGAAGGTCCTGAAGCTTTCTTT	CASSERLVREGPEAFF
TRBD1	TRBV6-1	TRBJ2-7	TGTGCCAGCAGGGGACAGGGTTATCGCGAGCAGTACTTC	CASRGQGYREQYF